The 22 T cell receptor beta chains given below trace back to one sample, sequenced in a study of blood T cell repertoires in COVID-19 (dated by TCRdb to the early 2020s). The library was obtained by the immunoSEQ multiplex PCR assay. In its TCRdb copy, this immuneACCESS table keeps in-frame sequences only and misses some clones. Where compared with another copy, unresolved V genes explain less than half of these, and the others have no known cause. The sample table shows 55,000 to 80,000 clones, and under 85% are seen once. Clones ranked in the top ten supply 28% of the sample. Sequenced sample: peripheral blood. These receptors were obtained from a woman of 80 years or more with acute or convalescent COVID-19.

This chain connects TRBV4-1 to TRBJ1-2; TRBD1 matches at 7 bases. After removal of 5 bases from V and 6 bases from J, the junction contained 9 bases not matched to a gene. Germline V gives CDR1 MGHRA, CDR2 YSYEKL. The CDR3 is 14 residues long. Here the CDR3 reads CASSTRQGGHGYTF. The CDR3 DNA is TGCGCCAGCAGCACCCGACAGGGTGGCCATGGCTACACCTTC.

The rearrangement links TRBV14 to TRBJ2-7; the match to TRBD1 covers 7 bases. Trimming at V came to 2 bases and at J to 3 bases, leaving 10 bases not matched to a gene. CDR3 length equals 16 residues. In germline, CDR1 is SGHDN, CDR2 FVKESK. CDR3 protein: CASSQSYDRDHYEQYF. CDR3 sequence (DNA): TGTGCCAGCAGCCAAAGTTACGACAGGGACCACTACGAGCAGTACTTC.

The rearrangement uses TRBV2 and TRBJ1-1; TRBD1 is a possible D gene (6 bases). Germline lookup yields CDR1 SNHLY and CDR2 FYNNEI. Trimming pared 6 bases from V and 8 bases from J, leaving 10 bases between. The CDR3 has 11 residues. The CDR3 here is CASRRTAEAFF. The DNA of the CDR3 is TGTGCCAGCAGGCGGACAGCCGAAGCTTTCTTT.

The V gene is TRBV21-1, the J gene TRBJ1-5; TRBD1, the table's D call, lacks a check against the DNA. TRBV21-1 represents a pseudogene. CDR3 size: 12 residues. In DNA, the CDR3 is TGTGCCAGACAGGGGGCTAATCAGCCCCAGCATTTT. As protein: CARQGANQPQHF.

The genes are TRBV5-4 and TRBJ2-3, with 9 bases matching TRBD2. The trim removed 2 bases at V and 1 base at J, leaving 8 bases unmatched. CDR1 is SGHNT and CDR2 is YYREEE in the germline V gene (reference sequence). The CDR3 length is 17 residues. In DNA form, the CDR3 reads TGTGCCAGCAGCTTAGACTTGACTAGCGGCCGCACAGATACGCAGTATTTT. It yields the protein CASSLDLTSGRTDTQYF.

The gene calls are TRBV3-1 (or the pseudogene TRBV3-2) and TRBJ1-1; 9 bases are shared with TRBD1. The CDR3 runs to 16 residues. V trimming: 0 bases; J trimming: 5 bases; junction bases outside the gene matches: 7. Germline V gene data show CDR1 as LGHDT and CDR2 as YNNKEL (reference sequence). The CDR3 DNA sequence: TGTGCCAGCAGCCAAGAAGGGACAGGGAGGCATACTGAAGCTTTCTTT. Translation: CASSQEGTGRHTEAFF.

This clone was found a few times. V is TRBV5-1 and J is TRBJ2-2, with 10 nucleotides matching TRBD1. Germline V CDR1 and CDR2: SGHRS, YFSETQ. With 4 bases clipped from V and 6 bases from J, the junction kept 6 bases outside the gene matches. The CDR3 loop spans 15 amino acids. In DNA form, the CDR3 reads TGCGCCAGCAGCGACCAGACAGGGGGCTCCGGGGAGCTGTTTTTT. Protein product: CASSDQTGGSGELFF.

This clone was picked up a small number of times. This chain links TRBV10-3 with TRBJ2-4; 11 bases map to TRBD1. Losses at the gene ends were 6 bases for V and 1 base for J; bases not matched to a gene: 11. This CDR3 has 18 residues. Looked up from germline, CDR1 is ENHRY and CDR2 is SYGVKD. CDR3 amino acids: CAISPGQGVNWAKNIQYF. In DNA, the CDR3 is TGTGCCATCAGCCCGGGACAGGGGGTAAATTGGGCCAAAAACATTCAGTACTTC.

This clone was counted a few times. DNA of the CDR3: TGTGCCAGCAGCCCAGGCGTCAGCACCGGGGAGCTGTTTTTT. This translates into CASSPGVSTGELFF. V usage is TRBV11-3 and J usage is TRBJ2-2; D gene uncertain. The germline V gene encodes CDR1 SGHNT and CDR2 YENEEA. Trimming pared 5 bases from V and 4 bases from J, leaving 11 bases between. The CDR3 has 14 residues.

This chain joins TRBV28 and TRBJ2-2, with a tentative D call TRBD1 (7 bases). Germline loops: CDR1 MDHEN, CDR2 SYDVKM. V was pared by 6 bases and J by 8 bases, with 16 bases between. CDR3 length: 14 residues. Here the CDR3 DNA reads TGTGCCAGCAGAACCCGACAGGGAGGAGGGGAGCTGTTTTTT. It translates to CASRTRQGGGELFF. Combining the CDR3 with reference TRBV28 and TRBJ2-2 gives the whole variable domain DVKVTQSSRYLVKRTGEKVFLECVQDMDHENMFWYRQDPGLGLRLIYFSYDVKMKEKGDIPEGYSVSREKKERFSLILESASTNQTSMYLCASRTRQGGGELFFGEGSRLTVL.

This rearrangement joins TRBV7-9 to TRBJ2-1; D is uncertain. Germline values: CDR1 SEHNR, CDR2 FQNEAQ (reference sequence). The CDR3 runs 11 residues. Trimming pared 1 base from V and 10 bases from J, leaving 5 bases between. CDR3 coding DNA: TGTGCCAGCAGCTTAGGGCGGGAGCAGTTCTTC. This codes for CASSLGREQFF.

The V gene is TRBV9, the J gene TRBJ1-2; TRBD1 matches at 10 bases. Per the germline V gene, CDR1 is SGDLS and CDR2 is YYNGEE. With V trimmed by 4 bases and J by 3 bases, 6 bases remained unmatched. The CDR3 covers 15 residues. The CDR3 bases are TGTGCCAGCAGCTTCCGGGACAGGGGCGACTATGGCTACACCTTC. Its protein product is CASSFRDRGDYGYTF.

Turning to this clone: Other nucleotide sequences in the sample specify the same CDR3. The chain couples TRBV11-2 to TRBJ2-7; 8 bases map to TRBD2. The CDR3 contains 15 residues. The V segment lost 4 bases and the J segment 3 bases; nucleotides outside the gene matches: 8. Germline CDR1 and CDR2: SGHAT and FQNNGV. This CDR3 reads CASSSQAGTSYEQYF. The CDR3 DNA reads TGTGCCAGCAGCTCACAAGCCGGGACTAGCTACGAGCAGTACTTC.

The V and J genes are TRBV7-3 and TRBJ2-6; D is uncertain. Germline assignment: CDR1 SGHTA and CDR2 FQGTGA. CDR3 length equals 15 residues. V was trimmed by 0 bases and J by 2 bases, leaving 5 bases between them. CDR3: CASSLTRAGANVLTF. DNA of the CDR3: TGTGCCAGCAGCTTAACTCGGGCTGGGGCCAACGTCCTGACTTTC.

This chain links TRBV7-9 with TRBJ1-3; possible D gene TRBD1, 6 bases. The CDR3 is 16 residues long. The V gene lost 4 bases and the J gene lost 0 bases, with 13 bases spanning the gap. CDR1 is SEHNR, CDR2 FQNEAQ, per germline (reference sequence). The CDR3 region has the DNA TGTGCCAGCAGCTCCGGACAGTTCATCTCTGGAAACACCATATATTTT. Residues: CASSSGQFISGNTIYF. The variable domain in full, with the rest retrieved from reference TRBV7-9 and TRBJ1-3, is DTGVSQNPRHKITKRGQNVTFRCDPISEHNRLYWYRQTLGQGPEFLTYFQNEAQLEKSRLLSDRFSAERPKGSFSTLEIQRTEQGDSAMYLCASSSGQFISGNTIYFGEGSWLTVV.

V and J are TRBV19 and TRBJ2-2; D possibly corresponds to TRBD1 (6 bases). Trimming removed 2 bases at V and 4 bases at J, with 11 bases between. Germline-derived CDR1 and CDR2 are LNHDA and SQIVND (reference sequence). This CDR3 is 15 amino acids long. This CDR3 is CASSITGTSTGELFF. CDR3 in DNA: TGTGCCAGTAGTATAACCGGGACATCCACCGGGGAGCTGTTTTTT.

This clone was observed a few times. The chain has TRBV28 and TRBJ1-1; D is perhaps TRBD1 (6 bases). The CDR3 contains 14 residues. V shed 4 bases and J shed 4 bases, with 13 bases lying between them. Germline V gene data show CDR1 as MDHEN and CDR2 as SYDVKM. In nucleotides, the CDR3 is TGTGCCAGCAGTTCCGGGGGGCGGGTCACTGAAGCTTTCTTT. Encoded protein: CASSSGGRVTEAFF.

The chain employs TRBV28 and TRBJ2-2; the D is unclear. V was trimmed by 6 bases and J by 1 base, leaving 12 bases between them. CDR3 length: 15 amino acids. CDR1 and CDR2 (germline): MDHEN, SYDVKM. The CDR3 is CASSLMAQNTGELFF. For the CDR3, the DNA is TGTGCCAGCAGCTTGATGGCACAGAACACCGGGGAGCTGTTTTTT.

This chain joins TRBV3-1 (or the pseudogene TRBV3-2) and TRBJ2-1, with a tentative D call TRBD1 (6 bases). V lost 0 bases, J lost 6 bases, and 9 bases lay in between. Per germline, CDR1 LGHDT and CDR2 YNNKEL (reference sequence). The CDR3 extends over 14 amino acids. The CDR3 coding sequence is TGTGCCAGCAGCCAAGAAGCCAGGGGCAATGAGCAGTTCTTC. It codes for CASSQEARGNEQFF.

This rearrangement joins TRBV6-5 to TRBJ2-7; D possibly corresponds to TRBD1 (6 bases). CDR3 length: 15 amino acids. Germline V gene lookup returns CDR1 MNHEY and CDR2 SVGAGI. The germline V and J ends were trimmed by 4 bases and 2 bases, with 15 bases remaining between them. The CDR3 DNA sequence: TGTGCCAGCAGTTCTAACGACGACAGGCCCTACGAGCAGTACTTC. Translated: CASSSNDDRPYEQYF.

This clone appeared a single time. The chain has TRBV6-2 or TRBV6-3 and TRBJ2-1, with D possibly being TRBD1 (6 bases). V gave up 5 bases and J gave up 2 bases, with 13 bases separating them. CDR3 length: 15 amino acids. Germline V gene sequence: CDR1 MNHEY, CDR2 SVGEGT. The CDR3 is CASSRTVFPYNEQFF. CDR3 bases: TGTGCCAGCAGTCGGACAGTATTCCCCTACAATGAGCAGTTCTTC.

CDR3 loop: CASTGSLNTEAFF. The DNA for the CDR3 is TGCGCCAGCACCGGGTCATTGAACACTGAAGCTTTCTTT. The chain recombines TRBV10-2 with TRBJ1-1; D is ambiguous. V lost 7 bases and J lost 0, with 9 bases in between. Per germline, CDR1 WSHSY and CDR2 SAAADI. The length of the CDR3 is 13 residues.